This TCR beta chain came from a study of T-cell reconstitution after alpha-beta-depleted transplantation in children. The germline gives CDR1 DFQATT, CDR2 SNEGSKA (reference sequence). Trimming took off 3 bases at V and 7 bases at J, with 19 bases between the two ends. The CDR3 runs 16 residues. At least ten counts were recorded for this clonotype. Library preparation (for TCRbeta) was performed with unique molecular identifiers. TCRdb independently ran MiXCR on the PCR reads; one entry per CDR3 protein. Of roughly 180,000 distinct CDR3 sequences listed, more than 14% are singletons. The sequencing here drew on PBMCs from the stem cell graft donor, taken from the stem cell graft. This chain connects TRBV20-1 to TRBJ1-6; D is unresolved. This receptor was obtained from a human donor who donated a stem cell graft to a child with acute lymphoblastic leukemia. The CDR3 DNA is TGCAGTGCTAGGGGAATTGAAGAGCTGGGGAATTCACCCCTCCACTTT. Encoded protein: CSARGIEELGNSPLHF.